The 10 T cell receptor beta chains below were found in one sample sequenced in a study of T cells after yellow fever vaccination. TCRdb independently ran MiXCR on the 5' RACE reads; one entry per CDR3 protein. Of 300,000 or so distinct CDR3 sequences detected, over 10% appear once; the ten largest clones hold about 0.51%. The specimen was CD4+ T cells sorted from PBMCs, collected 45 days after the yellow fever booster vaccination. The receptors derive from a man under 40 who received the YFV17D yellow fever vaccine.

The rearrangement uses TRBV9 and TRBJ2-2; 9 nucleotides line up with TRBD2. In germline, CDR1 is SGDLS, CDR2 YYNGEE. This CDR3 region has 17 residues. Trimming at V came to 0 bases and at J to 0 bases, leaving 3 bases not matched to a gene. The CDR3 sequence is CASSVGLAASNTGELFF. In DNA, the CDR3 is TGTGCCAGCAGCGTAGGACTAGCGGCGTCGAACACCGGGGAGCTGTTTTTT.

This clonotype was detected only a few times. The chain links TRBV7-2 to TRBJ2-3; 9 nucleotides line up with TRBD2. Germline V gives CDR1 SGHTA, CDR2 FQGNSA. The CDR3 sequence is 16 residues long. V dropped 5 bases and J dropped 7; count of bases not matched to a gene: 13. Written as DNA, the CDR3 is TGTGCCAGCAGCCTCGCGGTCCTAGCGGGAAAACATACGCAGTATTTT. Encoded protein: CASSLAVLAGKHTQYF.

The V gene is TRBV6-1, the J gene TRBJ2-1; 9 positions match TRBD2. Trimming at V came to 5 bases and at J to 3 bases, leaving 8 bases not matched to a gene. The CDR3 runs 16 residues. The germline gives CDR1 MNHNS, CDR2 SASEGT. CDR3 residues: CASSQLAGVVYNEQFF. Written as DNA, the CDR3 is TGTGCCAGCAGTCAGTTAGCGGGAGTTGTCTACAATGAGCAGTTCTTC.

The chain recombines TRBV15 with TRBJ1-5, with TRBD1 as a possible D gene (5 bases). CDR3 length: 15 amino acids. Germline CDR1 LNHNV, CDR2 YYDKDF (reference sequence). Trimming took off 0 bases at V and 4 bases at J, with 10 bases between the two ends. CDR3 protein: CATSRDRAGNQPQHF. The CDR3 bases are TGTGCCACCAGCAGAGACAGGGCCGGGAATCAGCCCCAGCATTTT.

This clonotype turned up a few times. This chain uses TRBV9 with TRBJ2-2; 9 bases align to TRBD2. J was trimmed by 1 base and V by 4 bases; bases with no gene match: 5. Germline V gene lookup returns CDR1 SGDLS and CDR2 YYNGEE. The CDR3 runs to 16 residues. CDR3 residues: CASSPLAGMNTGELFF. The CDR3 DNA reads TGTGCCAGCAGCCCGCTAGCGGGAATGAACACCGGGGAGCTGTTTTTT.

Points on this clonotype: The junction does not match germline at one end; this may be a read error. DNA for the CDR3: TGTACCAGCAGCTCGCAAGCGGAGACCACCACAGATACGCAGTATTTT. It codes for CTSSSQAETTTDTQYF. V gene TRBV12-3 or TRBV12-4 combines with J gene TRBJ2-3; D is possibly TRBD2 (5 bases). The CDR3 has 16 residues.

The genes are TRBV14 and TRBJ2-1; 11 bases fit TRBD2. Germline V gives CDR1 SGHDN, CDR2 FVKESK. Trimming removed 0 bases from V and 7 bases from J; junction bases left unmatched: 5. The CDR3 sequence is 16 residues long. The CDR3 spells CASSQDRLAGKNEQFF. The DNA for the CDR3 is TGTGCCAGCAGCCAAGATAGACTAGCGGGAAAAAATGAGCAGTTCTTC.

On this clonotype: This may stem from a read error, because a much larger clone lies one nucleotide away. This chain connects TRBV11-2 to TRBJ2-7, with 11 bases that match TRBD2. The germline V gene encodes CDR1 SGHAT and CDR2 FQNNGV. The CDR3 runs to 15 residues. With V trimmed by 0 bases and J by 2 bases, 0 bases remained unmatched. The CDR3 nucleotides are TGTGCCAGCAGCTTAGAACTAGCGGGAGCCTACGAGCAGTACTTC. Protein: CASSLELAGAYEQYF.

The rearrangement joins TRBV20-1 to TRBJ1-2; tentative D call: TRBD1 (6 bases). V was cut by 3 bases and J by 6 bases, with 17 bases left in between. The germline CDR1 and CDR2 sequences are DFQATT and SNEGSKA (reference sequence). The CDR3 spans 14 residues. CDR3 DNA sequence: TGCAGTGCTAGGGTGGGGGGGGCGCGGAATGGCTACACCTTC. Protein product: CSARVGGARNGYTF.

This clonotype was counted a few times. This rearrangement joins TRBV5-1 to TRBJ2-6, with D possibly being TRBD1 or TRBD2 (5 bases each). V lost 3 bases and J lost 5, with 21 bases in between. The CDR3 contains 18 residues. Germline V gene data show CDR1 as SGHRS and CDR2 as YFSETQ. The CDR3 protein is CASSWGPGPISRANVLTF. CDR3 bases: TGCGCCAGCAGCTGGGGTCCGGGACCAATATCGCGGGCCAACGTCCTGACTTTC.